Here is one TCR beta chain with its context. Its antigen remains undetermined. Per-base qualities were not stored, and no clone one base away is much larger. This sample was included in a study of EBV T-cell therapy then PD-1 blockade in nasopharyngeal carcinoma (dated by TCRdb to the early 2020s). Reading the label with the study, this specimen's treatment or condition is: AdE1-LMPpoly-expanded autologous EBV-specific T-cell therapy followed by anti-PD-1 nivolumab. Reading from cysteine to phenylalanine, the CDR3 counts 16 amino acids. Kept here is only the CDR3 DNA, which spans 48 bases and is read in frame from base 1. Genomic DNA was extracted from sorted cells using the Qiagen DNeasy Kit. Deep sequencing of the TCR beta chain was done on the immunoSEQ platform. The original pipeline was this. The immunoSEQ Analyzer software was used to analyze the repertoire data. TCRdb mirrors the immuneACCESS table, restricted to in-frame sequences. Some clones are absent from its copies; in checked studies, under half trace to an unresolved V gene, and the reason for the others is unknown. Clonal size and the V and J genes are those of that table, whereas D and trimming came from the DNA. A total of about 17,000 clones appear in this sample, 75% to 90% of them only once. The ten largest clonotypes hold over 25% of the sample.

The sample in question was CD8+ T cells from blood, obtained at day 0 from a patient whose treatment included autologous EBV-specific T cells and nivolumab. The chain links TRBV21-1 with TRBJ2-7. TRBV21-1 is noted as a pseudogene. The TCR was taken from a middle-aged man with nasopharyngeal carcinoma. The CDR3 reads CASSKEPRAVSYEQYF. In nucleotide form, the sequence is TGTGCCAGCAGCAAAGAACCCCGGGCTGTTTCCTACGAGCAGTACTTC.